This TCR beta chain appears in the sequencing data of a study of blood T cell repertoires in COVID-19. For the study at large: Samples representing acute and convalescent COVID-19 were sourced from the United States, Italy and Spain. PBMCs, B-cell-depleted T cells, or T cells were the source of the cDNA or gDNA that made up the material.

The CDR3 is 19 amino acids. The ends lost 0 bases at V and 4 bases at J; junction bases unmatched: 14. Germline CDR1 is SGHDT and CDR2 is YYEEEE. This clone was observed a single time. Under the authors' procedure: Reference gene primers were amplified, and this amplification served to estimate nucleated cell counts. The method was immunoSEQ multiplex PCR; TCRdb's version includes in-frame clones alone and lacks a portion of them. The V and J calls and clone size were taken over from that table, and D and trimming were inferred from the DNA. The sample has around 130,000 clones; around nine tenths are singletons.

The material sequenced was peripheral blood. V gene TRBV5-6 combines with J gene TRBJ2-7; 12 bases agree with TRBD2. The receptor was derived from a man aged 65 to 85 with active COVID-19. The CDR3 DNA follows: TGTGCCAGCAGCTTGGCCGCGGCTCTAGCGGGAGGGCCTGATTACGAGCAGTACTTC. Its protein product is CASSLAAALAGGPDYEQYF.